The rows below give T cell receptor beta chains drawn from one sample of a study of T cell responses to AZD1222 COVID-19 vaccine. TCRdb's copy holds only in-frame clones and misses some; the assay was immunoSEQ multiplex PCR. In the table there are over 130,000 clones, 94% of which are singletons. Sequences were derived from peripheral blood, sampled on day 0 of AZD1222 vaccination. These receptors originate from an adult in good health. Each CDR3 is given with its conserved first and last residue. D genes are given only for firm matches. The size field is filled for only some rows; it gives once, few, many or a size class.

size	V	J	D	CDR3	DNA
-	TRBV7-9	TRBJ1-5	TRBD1	CASSSQQGGNQPQHF	TGTGCCAGCAGCTCCCAGCAGGGGGGTAATCAGCCCCAGCATTTT
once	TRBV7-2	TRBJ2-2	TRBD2	CASSLVAGEVGELFF	TGTGCCAGCAGCTTAGTAGCGGGAGAAGTCGGGGAGCTGTTTTTT
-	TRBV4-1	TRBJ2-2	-	CASSQEVGIWELFF	TGCGCCAGCAGCCAAGAAGTGGGAATCTGGGAGCTGTTTTTT
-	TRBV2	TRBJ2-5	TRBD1	CASRTGREEETQYF	TGTGCCAGCAGGACAGGGCGAGAAGAAGAGACCCAGTACTTC
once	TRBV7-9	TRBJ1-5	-	CASSLANSNQPQHF	TGTGCCAGCAGCTTAGCCAACAGTAATCAGCCCCAGCATTTT
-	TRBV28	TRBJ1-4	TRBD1	CASSPGGATNEKLFF	TGTGCCAGCAGTCCAGGGGGCGCAACTAATGAAAAACTGTTTTTT
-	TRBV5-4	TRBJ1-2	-	CASSLAQAGRGYTF	TGTGCCAGCAGCTTGGCACAGGCTGGACGCGGCTACACCTTC
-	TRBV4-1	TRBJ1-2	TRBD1	CASSRRTGGGNYGYTF	TGCGCCAGCAGCCGAAGGACAGGCGGGGGAAACTATGGCTACACCTTC
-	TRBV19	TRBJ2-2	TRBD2	CASSRILAGTNTGELFF	TGTGCCAGCTCCCGAATTTTAGCGGGAACAAACACCGGGGAGCTGTTTTTT
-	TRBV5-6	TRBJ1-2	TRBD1	CASRGTAGGGYTF	TGTGCCAGCAGGGGGACAGCCGGGGGCGGCTACACCTTC
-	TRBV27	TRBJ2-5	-	CASSSLRTSNAIDQYF	TGTGCCAGCAGTTCCCTCCGGACCTCTAATGCTATTGACCAGTACTTC
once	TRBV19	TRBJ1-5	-	CASSKGRVSNQPQHF	TGTGCCAGTAGTAAGGGGCGAGTAAGCAATCAGCCCCAGCATTTT
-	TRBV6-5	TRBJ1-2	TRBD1	CASSYLTGKSYGYTF	TGTGCCAGCAGTTACCTGACAGGGAAAAGCTATGGCTACACCTTC
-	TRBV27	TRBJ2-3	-	CASSSTDYLSTDTQYF	TGTGCCAGCAGTTCCACGGACTATCTTTCCACAGATACGCAGTATTTT
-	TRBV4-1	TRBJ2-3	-	CASSQESRGGTQYF	TGCGCCAGCAGCCAAGAGTCCCGAGGAGGCACGCAGTATTTT
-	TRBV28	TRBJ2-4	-	CASSSRGRTKNIQYF	TGTGCCAGCAGTTCCAGGGGCCGTACCAAAAACATTCAGTACTTC
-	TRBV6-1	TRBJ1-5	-	CASSEQRGQPQHF	TGTGCCAGCAGTGAACAACGTGGTCAGCCCCAGCATTTT
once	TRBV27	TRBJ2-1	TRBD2	CASSGTTSGGVVQFF	TGTGCCAGCAGCGGGACGACTAGCGGGGGGGTGGTGCAGTTCTTC
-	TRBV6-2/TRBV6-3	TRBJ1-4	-	CASSSGLSSNEKLFF	TGTGCCAGCAGTTCTGGACTCTCCTCGAATGAAAAACTGTTTTTT
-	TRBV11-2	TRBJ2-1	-	CASTVGRANEQFF	TGTGCCAGCACCGTCGGACGCGCCAATGAGCAGTTCTTC